A selection of T cell receptor beta chains follows, all from one sample in a study of CD4 T cells in relation to SARS-CoV-2 and coronaviruses. These TCRs are of unknown antigen specificity. Here immunoSEQ multiplex PCR was the method, and the copy in TCRdb shows in-frame clones only, minus some. The sample includes 38,000 or so clones, 77% seen only once; the top ten take roughly 22%. Specimen: memory CD4+ T cells from PBMCs, cultured in vitro. The receptor source for this set is an adult with COVID-19. Both conserved end residues are part of each CDR3. Each record gives: clone size, J gene, D gene, V gene, CDR3 DNA, CDR3 protein. D genes are given only for firm matches. The size field is filled for only some rows; it gives once, few, many or a size class.

size: NA; J: TRBJ1-1; D: NA; V: TRBV20-1; DNA: TGCAGTGGTACAGGGACCACTGAAGCTTTCTTT; CDR3: CSGTGTTEAFF
size: NA; J: TRBJ2-5; D: TRBD1; V: TRBV18; DNA: TGTGCCAGCTCACCCGACAGGGGAGAGACCCAGTACTTC; CDR3: CASSPDRGETQYF
size: NA; J: TRBJ2-7; D: TRBD1; V: TRBV27; DNA: TGTGCCAGCATTGAAGGGGACAGGGGGATCTACGAGCAGTACTTC; CDR3: CASIEGDRGIYEQYF
size: NA; J: TRBJ2-7; D: NA; V: TRBV25-1; DNA: TGTGCCAGCAGTTCTGTAGCGCGGCCCTACGAGCAGTACTTC; CDR3: CASSSVARPYEQYF
size: NA; J: TRBJ2-7; D: NA; V: TRBV4-2; DNA: TGTGCCAGCAGCCAGAGCTCCTACGAGCAGTACTTC; CDR3: CASSQSSYEQYF
size: NA; J: TRBJ2-7; D: NA; V: TRBV5-4; DNA: TGTGCCAGCAGCCCCGGGGACGTCCGCTACGAGCAGTACTTC; CDR3: CASSPGDVRYEQYF
size: NA; J: TRBJ1-1; D: TRBD1; V: TRBV7-3; DNA: TGTGCCAGCAGCTTACAGGGGGCCAGCACTGAAGCTTTCTTT; CDR3: CASSLQGASTEAFF
size: NA; J: TRBJ1-4; D: NA; V: TRBV28; DNA: TGTGCCAGCAGTTTAGATGAGAATGAAAAACTGTTTTTT; CDR3: CASSLDENEKLFF
size: NA; J: TRBJ1-2; D: TRBD1; V: TRBV28; DNA: TGTGCCAGCAGGAATACCAGGACAGGGGTCGGCTACACCTTC; CDR3: CASRNTRTGVGYTF
size: NA; J: TRBJ1-3; D: TRBD1; V: TRBV6-1; DNA: TGTGCCAGCAGTGAGGGACAGTTCTCTGGAAACACCATATATTTT; CDR3: CASSEGQFSGNTIYF
size: NA; J: TRBJ2-1; D: TRBD1; V: TRBV5-1; DNA: TGCGCCAGCAGCCGGGGACAGGGGAGGATCGATGAGCAGTTCTTC; CDR3: CASSRGQGRIDEQFF
size: NA; J: TRBJ2-2; D: NA; V: TRBV24-1; DNA: TGTGCCACCAGTGCCCGGGTGAACACCGGGGAGCTGTTTTTT; CDR3: CATSARVNTGELFF
size: once; J: TRBJ2-2; D: TRBD1; V: TRBV5-4; DNA: TGTGCCAGCAAAGTGGATCCGGGACAGCCGACTTCCGGGGAGCTGTTTTTT; CDR3: CASKVDPGQPTSGELFF
size: NA; J: TRBJ2-3; D: TRBD1; V: TRBV18; DNA: TGTGCCAGCTCACCGACAGGGGGCGGGCAGTATTTT; CDR3: CASSPTGGGQYF
size: few; J: TRBJ2-1; D: NA; V: TRBV11-3; DNA: TGTGCCAGCAGCTTAAATGGATACAATGAGCAGTTCTTC; CDR3: CASSLNGYNEQFF
size: NA; J: TRBJ1-1; D: NA; V: TRBV11-2; DNA: TGTGCCAGCAGCTTAAAATCTTTCGCTTTCTTT; CDR3: CASSLKSFAFF
size: NA; J: TRBJ2-3; D: NA; V: TRBV6-6; DNA: TGTGCCAGCAGTAACGGGGGTATCGGGGCAGATACGCAGTATTTT; CDR3: CASSNGGIGADTQYF
size: once; J: TRBJ2-5; D: NA; V: TRBV15; DNA: TGTGCCACCAGCAGAGGTGCGAGCGCCAGCCAAGAGACCCAGTACTTC; CDR3: CATSRGASASQETQYF
size: NA; J: TRBJ2-3; D: NA; V: TRBV2; DNA: TGTGCCAGCGGGGCCGGGCTAGCTTCAGATACGCAGTATTTT; CDR3: CASGAGLASDTQYF
size: NA; J: TRBJ2-5; D: NA; V: TRBV2; DNA: TGTGCCAGCAGCTACCTAAAAGAGACCCAGTACTTC; CDR3: CASSYLKETQYF
size: NA; J: TRBJ2-5; D: TRBD2; V: TRBV28; DNA: TGTGCCAGAAGAGGGGCTAGCGGGAGGCAATTATTCTCGGAGACCCAGTACTTC; CDR3: CARRGASGRQLFSETQYF
size: NA; J: TRBJ2-2; D: TRBD2; V: TRBV5-1; DNA: TGCGCCAGCAGCGCGGGACTAGCGGGAGTGTCGGGCACCGGGGAGCTGTTTTTT; CDR3: CASSAGLAGVSGTGELFF
size: once; J: TRBJ1-1; D: NA; V: TRBV18; DNA: TGTGCCAGCTCACCCGGAGACAGGTCTTTCTTT; CDR3: CASSPGDRSFF
size: NA; J: TRBJ2-1; D: NA; V: TRBV20-1; DNA: TGCAGTGCTAGTAGTCGGTCTGGCTCCTACAATGAGCAGTTCTTC; CDR3: CSASSRSGSYNEQFF
size: NA; J: TRBJ1-5; D: TRBD1; V: TRBV6-2/TRBV6-3; DNA: TGTGCCAGCAGTGACAGGGTGAGACAGCCCCAGCATTTT; CDR3: CASSDRVRQPQHF
size: NA; J: TRBJ2-1; D: TRBD1; V: TRBV5-1; DNA: TGCGCCAGCAGCTTGGCCGAGAGGACAGGGCTGTTCTTC; CDR3: CASSLAERTGLFF
size: NA; J: TRBJ2-1; D: NA; V: TRBV6-6; DNA: TGTGCCAGCAGTTACGGTCCTCGCTCCTACAATGAGCAGTTCTTC; CDR3: CASSYGPRSYNEQFF
size: few; J: TRBJ1-1; D: NA; V: TRBV5-1; DNA: TGCGCCAGCAGCTGGGATGGGGACACTGAAGCTTTCTTT; CDR3: CASSWDGDTEAFF
size: NA; J: TRBJ2-6; D: NA; V: TRBV7-2; DNA: TGTGCCAGCAGCAAATCGACGGGAACTGGGGCCAACGTCCTGACTTTC; CDR3: CASSKSTGTGANVLTF
size: NA; J: TRBJ1-2; D: TRBD1; V: TRBV27; DNA: TGTGCCAGCAGCTACCGGGACAGTCTTAGCTATGGCTACACCTTC; CDR3: CASSYRDSLSYGYTF
size: NA; J: TRBJ2-3; D: NA; V: TRBV7-3; DNA: TGTGCCAGCAGCTTATCCCGGGCCCCGGATACGCAGTATTTT; CDR3: CASSLSRAPDTQYF
size: NA; J: TRBJ1-6; D: TRBD1; V: TRBV18; DNA: TGTGCCAGCTCACCCGACAGGGTGGGTTCACCCCTCCACTTT; CDR3: CASSPDRVGSPLHF
size: NA; J: TRBJ2-6; D: NA; V: TRBV27; DNA: TGTGCCAGCAGCTCCTCTGGGGCCAACGTCCTGACTTTC; CDR3: CASSSSGANVLTF
size: NA; J: TRBJ2-7; D: NA; V: TRBV27; DNA: TGTGCCAGCAGTGGTATACCTACCTACGAGCAGTACTTC; CDR3: CASSGIPTYEQYF
size: few; J: TRBJ2-2; D: TRBD2; V: TRBV30; DNA: TGTGCCTGGAGACCCGGGACTAGCTACACCGGGGAGCTGTTTTTT; CDR3: CAWRPGTSYTGELFF
size: few; J: TRBJ1-2; D: NA; V: TRBV27; DNA: TGTGCCAGCAGTTCTCGATCGGGACGGAACTATGGCTACACCTTC; CDR3: CASSSRSGRNYGYTF
size: once; J: TRBJ2-1; D: TRBD2; V: TRBV9; DNA: TGTGCCAGCAGCCTGGGGACTAGCGGGAGTGTCGTCTCCTACAATGAGCAGTTCTTC; CDR3: CASSLGTSGSVVSYNEQFF
size: NA; J: TRBJ2-3; D: NA; V: TRBV7-9; DNA: TGTGCCAGCAGCTTTGGCGGGAATCCCACAGATACGCAGTATTTT; CDR3: CASSFGGNPTDTQYF
size: NA; J: TRBJ2-2; D: NA; V: TRBV30; DNA: TGTGCCTGGGACAGGGAGGACACCGGGGAGCTGTTTTTT; CDR3: CAWDREDTGELFF
size: NA; J: TRBJ2-7; D: NA; V: TRBV27; DNA: TGTGCCAGCAGTTCGTACCCTAGCAGAACCTACGAGCAGTACTTC; CDR3: CASSSYPSRTYEQYF
size: NA; J: TRBJ1-5; D: NA; V: TRBV30; DNA: TGTGCCTGGAGTGTAGATATAGGAAATCAGCCCCAGCATTTT; CDR3: CAWSVDIGNQPQHF
size: NA; J: TRBJ1-1; D: NA; V: TRBV4-3; DNA: TGCGCCAGCAGCCAAGGGAAGGGCCTGAACACTGAAGCTTTCTTT; CDR3: CASSQGKGLNTEAFF
size: few; J: TRBJ2-7; D: NA; V: TRBV9; DNA: TGTGCCAGCAGCCCAAGTGGGATCGGGTACGAGCAGTACTTC; CDR3: CASSPSGIGYEQYF
size: NA; J: TRBJ2-3; D: NA; V: TRBV30; DNA: TGTGCCTGGAGTGTAAGGACCACAGATACGCAGTATTTT; CDR3: CAWSVRTTDTQYF
size: once; J: TRBJ1-5; D: NA; V: TRBV6-1; DNA: TGTGCCAGCAGAGAATCCCTTGGTTTTGCTCCGAGGCCACTATATCCCAATCAGCCCCAGCATTTT; CDR3: CASRESLGFAPRPLYPNQPQHF
size: NA; J: TRBJ2-3; D: TRBD2; V: TRBV10-1; DNA: TGCGCCAGCAGTGAGGTAGCGGGAGGGCCTTATACGCAGTATTTT; CDR3: CASSEVAGGPYTQYF
size: few; J: TRBJ1-2; D: NA; V: TRBV7-2; DNA: TGTGCCAGCAAAGAGGGGACTTTGGCGTATGGCTACACCTTC; CDR3: CASKEGTLAYGYTF
size: NA; J: TRBJ2-7; D: NA; V: TRBV7-2; DNA: TGTGCCAGCAGCCTGATGGGGCGGTTAGACTACGAGCAGTACTTC; CDR3: CASSLMGRLDYEQYF
size: NA; J: TRBJ2-1; D: NA; V: TRBV5-1; DNA: TGCGCCAGCAGCTTGGCCGCAGTGCGGGATTTGCGGAATGAGCAGTTCTTC; CDR3: CASSLAAVRDLRNEQFF
size: NA; J: TRBJ2-5; D: NA; V: TRBV6-5; DNA: TGTGCCAGCAAATCTCCGGGGGTCCAAGAGACCCAGTACTTC; CDR3: CASKSPGVQETQYF
size: once; J: TRBJ2-3; D: NA; V: TRBV7-7; DNA: TGTGCCAGCAGCTCCAATCTAAGGGATACGCAGTATTTT; CDR3: CASSSNLRDTQYF
size: NA; J: TRBJ2-3; D: TRBD2; V: TRBV20-1; DNA: TGCAGTGCTCGGACTAGCTATACGCAGTATTTT; CDR3: CSARTSYTQYF
size: few; J: TRBJ1-1; D: NA; V: TRBV19; DNA: TGTGCCAGTAGTCTCACGACAGGTGAAGCTTTCTTT; CDR3: CASSLTTGEAFF
size: NA; J: TRBJ2-3; D: NA; V: TRBV2; DNA: TGTGCCAGCTTACAGAGCACAGATACGCAGTATTTT; CDR3: CASLQSTDTQYF
size: NA; J: TRBJ2-5; D: NA; V: TRBV6-6; DNA: TGTGCCAGCAGCCCTAGGCAAGAGACCCAGTACTTC; CDR3: CASSPRQETQYF